The 26 T cell receptor beta chains below were found in one sample sequenced in a study of PD-L1 blockade in urothelial cancer. Profiled with immunoSEQ multiplex PCR; TCRdb holds only in-frame clones, not every one. The sample holds approximately 50,000 clones, around four fifths seen once. Time point defined: pretreatment peripheral blood. Source: PBMCs, taken around atezolizumab (anti-PD-L1) treatment. The receptors here all came from a man in his 70s with urothelial cancer.

This sequence joins TRBV5-1 and TRBJ1-1, with 8 positions matching TRBD1. CDR3 size: 15 residues. From germline, CDR1 is SGHRS and CDR2 YFSETQ. J lost 2 bases, V lost 4 bases, and 7 bases had no gene match. The CDR3 DNA reads TGCGCCAGCAGCCCCGACAGGGGCCTCAACACTGAAGCTTTCTTT. Residues: CASSPDRGLNTEAFF.

The chain recombines TRBV30 with TRBJ2-1, with D unclear. V lost 0 bases to trimming and J lost 11 bases, with 14 bases between them. This CDR3 comprises 13 residues. CDR1 and CDR2 from the germline V gene are GTSNPN and SVGIG (reference sequence). The DNA of the CDR3 is TGTGCCTGGAGTGTTCCTAGTATATCCAAGCAGTTCTTC. This encodes CAWSVPSISKQFF.

This clone occurred once. The rearrangement links TRBV2 to TRBJ1-4; TRBD1 matches at 8 bases. The CDR3 runs 15 residues. Germline V CDR1 and CDR2: SNHLY, FYNNEI. Trimming cost V 6 bases and J 4 bases; bases outside gene matches: 7. This chain's CDR3 is CASRARTGRNEKLFF. The CDR3 coding sequence is TGTGCCAGCAGGGCCCGGACAGGGCGTAATGAAAAACTGTTTTTT.

The rearrangement uses TRBV7-9 and TRBJ2-7, with D possibly TRBD2 on 5 matching bases. The CDR3 contains 12 residues. Germline lookup yields CDR1 SEHNR and CDR2 FQNEAQ (reference sequence). V lost 4 bases, J lost 7 bases, and 11 bases lay in between. Written as DNA, the CDR3 is TGTGCCAGCAGCTCGGACTCTTGGGAGCAGTACTTC. This translates into CASSSDSWEQYF.

V usage is TRBV7-2 and J usage is TRBJ2-5, with TRBD1 identical over 7 bases. This CDR3 comprises 15 residues. With V trimmed by 5 bases and J by 5 bases, 11 bases remained unmatched. Germline-derived CDR1 and CDR2 are SGHTA and FQGNSA. The CDR3 is CASSRPTGIGETQYF. The CDR3 region has the DNA TGTGCCAGCAGCCGACCGACAGGGATTGGGGAGACCCAGTACTTC.

The V gene is TRBV7-6, the J gene TRBJ1-4; D is uncertain. The germline CDR1 and CDR2 sequences are SGHVS and FNYEAQ. V dropped 5 bases and J dropped 12 bases, with 16 bases sitting between them. The CDR3 contains 13 residues. The CDR3 loop reads CASSPEVGRELFF. CDR3 in DNA: TGTGCCAGCAGCCCCGAGGTTGGGAGGGAACTGTTTTTT.

This clone has just a few counts. The chain carries TRBV6-5 and TRBJ2-5; D remains unclear. Germline loops: CDR1 MNHEY, CDR2 SVGAGI. The CDR3 runs to 14 residues. Deletions cut 6 bases from V and 5 bases from J, with 16 bases between. The CDR3 reads CASSPLFLSETQYF. CDR3 DNA: TGTGCCAGCAGCCCACTGTTTCTTTCGGAGACCCAGTACTTC.

The J gene is TRBJ2-6, the V gene TRBV2, with D perhaps matching TRBD1 (6 bases). Deletions cut 0 bases from V and 4 bases from J, with 16 bases between. The CDR3 covers 18 residues. Germline CDR1 and CDR2: SNHLY and FYNNEI. The CDR3 nucleotides read TGTGCCAGCAGTGAAGCAAGGGCAGGGGAGTACGGGGCCAACGTCCTGACTTTC. It specifies CASSEARAGEYGANVLTF.

This chain joins TRBV2 and TRBJ2-2; 8 bases agree with TRBD1. Germline trimming cut 9 bases from V and 0 bases from J; bases unmatched to any gene: 3. The CDR3 totals 14 residues. Germline V lookup: CDR1 SNHLY, CDR2 FYNNEI. CDR3 amino acids: CARGGQANTGELFF. The CDR3 bases are TGTGCCAGGGGGGGACAGGCGAACACCGGGGAGCTGTTTTTT.

The CDR3 DNA is TGTGCCAGTAGAGGACAGGCCCAAAGGGATACGCAGTATTTT. Its translation is CASRGQAQRDTQYF. The chain combines TRBV19 with TRBJ2-3, with TRBD1 identical over 7 bases. The germline V gene encodes CDR1 LNHDA and CDR2 SQIVND (reference sequence). The CDR3 contains 14 residues. The J segment lost 6 bases and the V segment lost 6 bases, leaving 9 bases of the junction unmatched.

To note about this clone: Different DNA sequences within this sample yield the same CDR3. The chain employs TRBV10-3 and TRBJ1-1; 8 bases align to TRBD1. J lost 1 base, V lost 8 bases, and 3 bases had no gene match. CDR1 and CDR2 (germline): ENHRY, SYGVKD. The CDR3 is made up of 13 amino acids. The CDR3 loop is CAIRGQENTEAFF. The CDR3 nucleotides are TGTGCCATCCGGGGACAGGAGAACACTGAAGCTTTCTTT.

The table lists this clone with a count of one. The chain combines TRBV19 with TRBJ2-2; possibly TRBD2 for D (7 bases). The germline V and J ends were trimmed by 5 bases and 4 bases, with 17 bases remaining between them. Germline CDR1 and CDR2: LNHDA and SQIVND (reference sequence). This CDR3 is 16 amino acids long. Here the CDR3 reads CASSWRRGRATGELFF. CDR3 bases: TGTGCCAGTAGTTGGAGGCGGGGGCGGGCCACCGGGGAGCTGTTTTTT.

On this clone itself: One end of the junction does not line up with germline, which may come from a read error. The V call is TRBV10-3, the J call TRBJ2-1; 8 nucleotides line up with TRBD2. There are 12 residues in the CDR3. Germline V CDR1 and CDR2: ENHRY, SYGVKD. In nucleotides, the CDR3 is TGTGCCATCCGCCCCCCCCGGGGGGGGCCGATCTTC. Translating it yields CAIRPPRGGPIF.

V and J are TRBV6-5 and TRBJ1-2, with 9 bases matching TRBD1. Germline trimming cut 10 bases from V and 5 bases from J; bases unmatched to any gene: 11. CDR1 and CDR2 (germline): MNHEY, SVGAGI. The CDR3 extends over 14 amino acids. The CDR3 loop reads CATSGQGRGYGYTF. The CDR3 DNA reads as TGTGCCACCTCGGGACAGGGAAGGGGATATGGCTACACCTTC.

The rearrangement joins TRBV15 to TRBJ2-3; 7 bases are shared with TRBD1. The CDR3 is 15 residues long. V dropped 5 bases and J dropped 2; count of bases not matched to a gene: 7. The germline V gene encodes CDR1 LNHNV and CDR2 YYDKDF (reference sequence). In nucleotides, the CDR3 is TGTGCCACCAGCCCGGGACAGTCTTACACAGATACGCAGTATTTT. It translates to CATSPGQSYTDTQYF. Drawing the rest from reference TRBV15 and TRBJ2-3, the complete variable domain is DAMVIQNPRYQVTQFGKPVTLSCSQTLNHNVMYWYQQKSSQAPKLLFHYYDKDFNNEADTPDNFQSRRPNTSFCFLDIRSPGLGDTAMYLCATSPGQSYTDTQYFGPGTRLTVL.

This rearrangement joins TRBV4-3 to TRBJ1-6; TRBD1 aligns across 9 bases. Germline CDR1 LGHNA, CDR2 YSLEER. The CDR3 loop spans 15 amino acids. The V and J ends lost 3 bases and 11 bases, in that order; junction bases with no gene match: 8. Here the CDR3 reads CASSHAGDRETPLHF. For the CDR3, the DNA is TGCGCCAGCAGCCATGCCGGGGACAGGGAGACACCCCTCCACTTT.

This clone was counted a few times. This sample includes further DNA sequences coding for the same CDR3. The chain recombines TRBV4-3 with TRBJ1-1; 10 positions agree with TRBD1. Germline V gene data show CDR1 as LGHNA and CDR2 as YSLEER. Unmatched junction bases numbered 4, after V lost 1 base and J lost 5 bases. This CDR3 has 15 residues. The CDR3 coding sequence is TGCGCCAGCAGCCAAGCCCGGACAGGGGGAACTGAAGCTTTCTTT. This translates into CASSQARTGGTEAFF.

The CDR3 coding sequence is TGTGCCAGCAGTACCCGCCCGCCGGAGGAGGGCGAGCAGTACTTC. Translated: CASSTRPPEEGEQYF. The chain joins TRBV6-1 to TRBJ2-7; possibly TRBD2 for D (6 bases). The CDR3 has 15 amino acids. Trimming pared 5 bases from V and 6 bases from J, leaving 20 bases between. The germline V gene has CDR1 MNHNS and CDR2 SASEGT.

The chain joins TRBV12-5 to TRBJ2-5; D ambiguous. The CDR3 loop spans 13 amino acids. The germline V gene has CDR1 LGHNT and CDR2 FRNRAP. The germline V and J ends were trimmed by 3 bases and 0 bases, with 5 bases remaining between them. The CDR3 coding sequence is TGTGCTAGTGGTTTACTAAACCAAGAGACCCAGTACTTC. Its protein product is CASGLLNQETQYF. Complete variable domain (other parts from reference TRBV12-5 and TRBJ2-5): DARVTQTPRHKVTEMGQEVTMRCQPILGHNTVFWYRQTMMQGLELLAYFRNRAPLDDSGMPKDRFSAEMPDATLATLKIQPSEPRDSAVYFCASGLLNQETQYFGPGTRLLVL.

By share of the sample, this clone is medium-sized (0.01 to 0.1%). This chain joins TRBV29-1 and TRBJ2-7, with 10 bases matching TRBD2. The CDR3 is 12 amino acids. Germline CDR1 and CDR2: SQVTM and ANQGSEA. Unmatched junction bases numbered 2, after V lost 6 bases and J lost 3 bases. In DNA, the CDR3 is TGCAGCGTAGGGACTAGCGACTACGAGCAGTACTTC. It specifies CSVGTSDYEQYF.

The chain employs TRBV9 and TRBJ1-2; possible D gene TRBD1, 6 bases. V was clipped by 3 bases and J by 8 bases, with 14 bases between them. The germline V gene encodes CDR1 SGDLS and CDR2 YYNGEE. The CDR3 runs to 13 residues. The CDR3 region has the DNA TGTGCCAGCAGCGCCGTCACAGGGTCAGGCTACACCTTC. Translation: CASSAVTGSGYTF.

The chain carries TRBV21-1 and TRBJ2-3; TRBD2 was called by the table and not checked on the DNA. TRBV21-1 is labeled a pseudogene. CDR3 length equals 19 residues. CDR3 bases: TGTGCCAGCAGCAAAGCTCGGGCGGGGGGGCCCGGGCTAACAGATACGCAGTATTTT. It codes for CASSKARAGGPGLTDTQYF.

The chain recombines TRBV7-8 with TRBJ2-3; a possible D gene is TRBD1 (6 bases). The V end was cut by 1 base, the J end by 7 bases, with 12 bases between. This CDR3 region has 14 residues. CDR1 and CDR2 from the germline V gene are SGHVS and FQNEAQ. The CDR3 here is CASSLVGGLNTQYF. CDR3 in DNA: TGTGCCAGCAGCTTAGTAGGGGGTCTCAATACGCAGTATTTT.

The rearrangement uses TRBV6-5 and TRBJ2-1, with D unresolved. This CDR3 has 12 residues. Germline V gene data show CDR1 as MNHEY and CDR2 as SVGAGI. V shed 5 bases and J shed 9 bases, with 11 bases lying between them. CDR3 amino acids: CASSQSTGEQFF. Here the CDR3 DNA reads TGTGCCAGCAGTCAATCGACGGGTGAGCAGTTCTTC.

The chain carries TRBV4-1 and TRBJ1-2; D is undetermined. V dropped 1 base and J dropped 8 bases, with 8 bases sitting between them. Germline loops: CDR1 MGHRA, CDR2 YSYEKL. The length of the CDR3 is 12 residues. CDR3 DNA sequence: TGCGCCAGCAGCCAAGCAAACAGCGGCTACACCTTC. It yields the protein CASSQANSGYTF.

The chain joins TRBV28 to TRBJ2-5; TRBD2 matches at 7 bases. Germline trimming cut 6 bases from V and 4 bases from J; bases unmatched to any gene: 5. The CDR3 runs 13 residues. Germline CDR1 MDHEN, CDR2 SYDVKM. CDR3 region: CASRRTRLETQYF. Here the CDR3 DNA reads TGTGCCAGCAGGAGGACTAGACTAGAGACCCAGTACTTC.